Presented here are 24 T cell receptor beta chains from one specimen sequenced in a study of neurological immune-mediated disorders. MiXCR was run by TCRdb on the 5' RACE reads, yielding one entry per CDR3 protein. The profile shows some 65,000 distinct CDR3 sequences, 4.1% of them singletons. Source material: PBMCs. Receptor source: a man in his fifties with multiple sclerosis.

This clonotype was picked up many times. Being one base from a much bigger clone, this may be a read error. The chain joins TRBV5-1 to TRBJ2-1; D is possibly TRBD2 (5 bases). In germline, CDR1 is SGHRS, CDR2 YFSETQ. The length of the CDR3 is 15 residues. V was trimmed by 3 bases and J by 1 base, leaving 11 bases between them. DNA of the CDR3: TGCGCCAGCAGCTCTCTTGGGAGATCCTACAATGAGCAGTTCTTC. This codes for CASSSLGRSYNEQFF.

V usage is TRBV24-1 and J usage is TRBJ1-2, with D possibly TRBD1 on 5 matching bases. The CDR3 contains 13 residues. V was cut by 5 bases and J by 4 bases, with 10 bases left in between. Germline loops: CDR1 KGHDR, CDR2 SFDVKD. The CDR3 DNA sequence: TGTGCCACCAGTGTTGGGGGTAGCTATGGCTACACCTTC. This gives the protein CATSVGGSYGYTF.

This clonotype was counted ten times or more. The CDR3 bases are TGTGCTAGTGGCGCTAGGACAGGGAGGACCGGGGAGCTGTTTTTT. It translates to CASGARTGRTGELFF. This chain joins TRBV12-5 and TRBJ2-2; 8 positions agree with TRBD1. Losses at the gene ends were 6 bases for V and 5 bases for J; bases not matched to a gene: 8. Germline assignment: CDR1 LGHNT and CDR2 FRNRAP. This CDR3 spans 15 amino acids.

The table lists this clonotype with many counts. The J gene is TRBJ2-3, the V gene TRBV5-1; 7 bases agree with TRBD2. From germline, CDR1 is SGHRS and CDR2 YFSETQ. V dropped 0 bases and J dropped 2; count of bases not matched to a gene: 9. The CDR3 length is 17 residues. CDR3 amino acids: CASSLDRAGRYTDTQYF. CDR3 DNA: TGCGCCAGCAGCTTGGATCGAGCGGGGAGGTACACAGATACGCAGTATTTT.

This clonotype has ten or more counts. The chain has TRBV11-2 and TRBJ2-3; D is ambiguous. With 1 base removed from V and 2 bases from J, the gap between germline ends came to 7 bases. The CDR3 is made up of 14 amino acids. Looked up from germline, CDR1 is SGHAT and CDR2 is FQNNGV. The CDR3 DNA follows: TGTGCCAGCAGCTTAGCCCCGTACACAGATACGCAGTATTTT. Its translation: CASSLAPYTDTQYF.

Details on this clonotype: One end of the junction fails to match germline, which may point to a read error. The V call is TRBV5-1, the J call TRBJ1-1; 7 bases line up with TRBD1. Germline CDR1 reads SGHRS; CDR2 reads YFSETQ. The CDR3 is made up of 13 amino acids. Here the CDR3 DNA reads TGCGCGAGCAGAGGGGGCGGGAACACTGAAGCTTTCTTT. Amino acids: CASRGGGNTEAFF. The full variable domain, with the rest looked up from reference TRBV5-1 and TRBJ1-1, is KAGVTQTPRYLIKTRGQQVTLSCSPISGHRSVSWYQQTPGQGLQFLFEYFSETQRNKGNFPGRFSGRQFSNSRSEMNVSTLELGDSALYLCASRGGGNTEAFFGQGTRLTVV.

This clonotype showed up just a few times. The J gene is TRBJ2-4, the V gene TRBV3-1; D possibly corresponds to TRBD1 (6 bases). V was pared by 1 base and J by 0 bases, with 13 bases between. Germline V gene data show CDR1 as LGHDT and CDR2 as YNNKEL (reference sequence). This CDR3 has 17 amino acids. In DNA, the CDR3 is TGTGCCAGCAGCCAAGGAGGGACACCGATAGCCAAAAACATTCAGTACTTC. It codes for CASSQGGTPIAKNIQYF.

This clonotype was seen repeatedly, ten times or more. V is TRBV7-2 and J is TRBJ2-7, with 9 nucleotides matching TRBD1. Germline CDR1 SGHTA, CDR2 FQGNSA. V gave up 5 bases and J gave up 11 bases; unmatched junction bases: 7. The CDR3 length is 12 residues. The CDR3 region has the DNA TGTGCCAGCAGCGTCCTTACAGGGGGCAAGTACTTC. Protein: CASSVLTGGKYF.

This clonotype was observed many times. The chain uses TRBV20-1 and TRBJ2-3; TRBD1 matches 8 bases. Losses at the gene ends were 2 bases for V and 1 base for J; bases not matched to a gene: 5. The CDR3 is 15 amino acids. Per germline, CDR1 DFQATT and CDR2 SNEGSKA (reference sequence). The CDR3 protein is CSARNRDRRTDTQYF. CDR3 bases: TGCAGTGCTAGAAACCGGGACAGGCGCACAGATACGCAGTATTTT.

This clonotype was found many times. The chain links TRBV6-1 to TRBJ2-2; 7 bases align to TRBD1. This CDR3 comprises 15 residues. The germline CDR1 and CDR2 sequences are MNHNS and SASEGT. The junction had 5 bases not matched to a gene; V was cut back by 2 bases and J by 5 bases. The CDR3 region has the DNA TGTGCCAGCAGTGAACCGCGCAGGGGGACCGGGGAGCTGTTTTTT. Its translation is CASSEPRRGTGELFF.

This clonotype was seen many times. This chain links TRBV4-1 with TRBJ2-2; D not certain. CDR3 length equals 14 residues. V dropped 3 bases and J dropped 1 base, with 6 bases sitting between them. Per germline, CDR1 MGHRA and CDR2 YSYEKL. CDR3 in amino acids: CASSHQRNTGELFF. CDR3 sequence (DNA): TGCGCCAGCAGCCACCAGAGGAACACCGGGGAGCTGTTTTTT.

This clonotype showed up many times. The chain couples TRBV3-1 to TRBJ2-5; no firm D call. Germline loops: CDR1 LGHDT, CDR2 YNNKEL (reference sequence). This CDR3 is 16 amino acids long. Trimming cost V 0 bases and J 5 bases, with 16 bases left between them. CDR3 DNA sequence: TGTGCCAGCAGCCAAGACAGGTGGATCACTGAGGAGACCCAGTACTTC. This encodes CASSQDRWITEETQYF.

This clonotype occurred many times. The chain uses TRBV7-2 and TRBJ1-5; perhaps TRBD1 as D (5 bases). The CDR3 has 16 residues. Trimming removed 2 bases from V and 3 bases from J, with 14 bases in between. Germline loops: CDR1 SGHTA, CDR2 FQGNSA. The CDR3 DNA follows: TGTGCCAGCAGCTTACAGGGCCGCGGGATCAATCAGCCCCAGCATTTT. Translation: CASSLQGRGINQPQHF.

There are many counts of this clonotype. The chain uses TRBV12-3 or TRBV12-4 and TRBJ2-1, with D tentatively TRBD1 (6 bases). The CDR3 is 13 residues long. Trimming cost V 5 bases and J 7 bases, with 12 bases left between them. The CDR3 protein is CASSTGRQNEQFF. CDR3 nucleotides: TGTGCCAGCAGTACAGGGCGCCAAAATGAGCAGTTCTTC.

This clonotype was seen many times. The V and J genes are TRBV7-3 and TRBJ1-2; D is unresolved. Germline CDR1 SGHTA, CDR2 FQGTGA. Trimming took off 6 bases at V and 4 bases at J, with 15 bases between the two ends. This CDR3 has 14 amino acids. CDR3 sequence reads: CASSPTKRGYGYTF. As DNA, the CDR3 is TGTGCCAGCAGTCCCACCAAGCGGGGCTATGGCTACACCTTC.

This clonotype appeared many times. The CDR3 region is CSALDMNTEAFF. In DNA, the CDR3 is TGCAGTGCTTTGGACATGAACACTGAAGCTTTCTTT. V and J are TRBV20-1 and TRBJ1-1; tentatively, D is TRBD1 (5 bases). The germline gives CDR1 DFQATT, CDR2 SNEGSKA (reference sequence). CDR3 size: 12 residues. V was shortened by 5 bases and J by 0 bases, with 7 bases between the two germline ends.

This clonotype appeared many times. This chain uses TRBV12-3 or TRBV12-4 with TRBJ2-7; 7 bases are a match to TRBD2. This CDR3 has 16 amino acids. The V and J ends lost 6 bases and 7 bases, in that order; junction bases with no gene match: 18. In nucleotides, the CDR3 is TGTGCCAGCAGCATCCTTGGCGGGAGCGTTTTGGGGGAGCAGTACGTC. Amino acid sequence: CASSILGGSVLGEQYV.

This clonotype was observed at least ten times. V and J are TRBV3-1 and TRBJ2-4; D uncertain. The CDR3 is 11 amino acids. Germline V lookup: CDR1 LGHDT, CDR2 YNNKEL (reference sequence). Trimming removed 5 bases at V and 7 bases at J, with 6 bases between. The chain's CDR3 is CASSVHNIQYF. CDR3 in DNA: TGTGCCAGCAGCGTACATAACATTCAGTACTTC.

This clonotype was recorded many times. The chain employs TRBV5-1 and TRBJ2-3; no clear D. This CDR3 has 15 amino acids. Trimming cost V 0 bases and J 0 bases, with 8 bases left between them. CDR1 is SGHRS, CDR2 YFSETQ, per germline. This chain's CDR3 is CASSLVPGSTDTQYF. The CDR3 region has the DNA TGCGCCAGCAGCTTGGTGCCGGGTAGCACAGATACGCAGTATTTT.

This clonotype was seen repeatedly, ten times or more. The chain combines TRBV10-2 with TRBJ2-7; D is possibly TRBD1 (5 bases). The CDR3 contains 14 residues. Germline CDR1 is WSHSY and CDR2 is SAAADI. V gave up 4 bases and J gave up 2 bases, with 12 bases separating them. Here the CDR3 reads CASSVGAGTYEQYV. CDR3 bases: TGCGCCAGCAGTGTAGGGGCAGGAACCTACGAGCAGTACGTC.

The rearrangement uses TRBV20-1 and TRBJ1-2, with no clear D. Trimming took off 1 base at V and 2 bases at J, with 5 bases between the two ends. Germline CDR1 reads DFQATT; CDR2 reads SNEGSKA (reference sequence). This CDR3 spans 12 amino acids. The CDR3 region is CSARGVNYGYTF. In DNA form, the CDR3 reads TGCAGTGCTAGAGGCGTAAACTATGGCTACACCTTC.

The sample holds many counts of this clonotype. The genes are TRBV20-1 and TRBJ2-5; maybe TRBD1 (7 bases). Looked up from germline, CDR1 is DFQATT and CDR2 is SNEGSKA (reference sequence). CDR3 length equals 14 residues. Trimming removed 6 bases from V and 5 bases from J, with 19 bases in between. CDR3 protein: CSARQGRGGETQYF. The CDR3 DNA is TGCAGTGCAAGACAGGGCCGAGGAGGGGAGACCCAGTACTTC.

This clonotype occurred many times. V and J are TRBV6-2 or TRBV6-3 and TRBJ1-2; perhaps TRBD1 as D (5 bases). The CDR3 contains 15 residues. Germline V gene lookup returns CDR1 MNHEY and CDR2 SVGEGT. Deletions cut 5 bases from V and 4 bases from J, with 17 bases between. The CDR3 nucleotides are TGTGCCAGCAGTCGAAGCCTCAGGGAGGCCTATGGCTACACCTTC. Its translation: CASSRSLREAYGYTF.

The gene calls are TRBV20-1 and TRBJ1-2; D may be TRBD1 (5 bases). Germline V gene lookup returns CDR1 DFQATT and CDR2 SNEGSKA (reference sequence). The CDR3 runs 12 residues. CDR3 sequence reads: CTATQEGYGYTF. The DNA for the CDR3 is TGCACCGCTACCCAGGAGGGGTATGGCTACACCTTC.